This TCR beta chain was obtained from a study of T cells in Graves' hyperthyroidism and ophthalmopathy. Study outcomes and limitations: Before onset, ophthalmopathy was predicted by the model a median 6.5 months earlier.

This clonotype was recorded a few times. Its antigen is currently unknown. The CDR3 loop spans 17 amino acids. V trimming: 6 bases; J trimming: 3 bases; junction bases outside the gene matches: 7. Germline assignment: CDR1 MNHNS and CDR2 SASEGT. For the diagnoses, clinical symptoms, serum thyroxine and TRAb, thyroid ultrasound and orbital computed tomography were used. The PBMCs studied were ones that came from 9 to 10 ml fresh peripheral blood. RNA transcripts yielded amplified TCR beta CDR3 regions. Carried out on the TCR CDR3, a first-round RT-PCR used the HTBI primer set. MiXCR was run by TCRdb on the multiplex PCR reads, yielding one entry per CDR3 protein. The sample includes 660,000 or so distinct CDR3 sequences, more than 20% of them seen just once.

The receptor was derived from a man aged 25 to 40 with Graves' ophthalmopathy. The chain uses TRBV6-1 and TRBJ2-5; 16 nucleotides agree with TRBD2. Material: blood. The CDR3 here is CASSRGTSGGEKETQYF. The DNA for the CDR3 is TGTGCCAGCAGCAGGGGGACTAGCGGGGGGGAAAAAGAGACCCAGTACTTC.